A single sample is the source of the 6 T cell receptor beta chains below, sequenced in a study of cytomegalovirus exposure and HLA in healthy donors. The PCR ran on 60 Vbeta and 13 Jbeta primers. Here immunoSEQ multiplex PCR was the method, and the copy in TCRdb shows in-frame clones only, minus some. The profile shows 110,000 or so clones, 76% of them singletons. The sequencing sample was made of PBMCs. Receptors were obtained from a woman between 45 and 60 years old in good health and CMV-seropositive.

The CDR3 loop is CASSPYSDRTRELFF. CDR3 coding DNA: TGCGCCAGCAGCCCTTATTCGGACAGGACAAGGGAGCTGTTTTTT. The gene calls are TRBV4-3 and TRBJ2-2; 7 bases match TRBD1. With 4 bases clipped from V and 9 bases from J, the junction kept 11 bases outside the gene matches. The CDR3 spans 15 residues. Germline CDR1 and CDR2: LGHNA and YSLEER.

This clone was detected a few times. V is TRBV5-4 and J is TRBJ1-1, with D possibly TRBD1 on 5 matching bases. Trimming took 0 bases from V and 5 from J, leaving 14 bases between them. Germline CDR1 reads SGHNT; CDR2 reads YYREEE (reference sequence). The CDR3 consists of 15 residues. The CDR3 nucleotides are TGTGCCAGCAGCTTGGAGCCAGGGATTTTGACTGAAGCTTTCTTT. This sequence encodes CASSLEPGILTEAFF.

This clone was seen once. This chain links TRBV7-9 with TRBJ1-2, with 7 bases that match TRBD1. V lost 4 bases, J lost 4 bases, and 9 bases stayed unmatched. The germline gives CDR1 SEHNR, CDR2 FQNEAQ (reference sequence). The CDR3 spans 15 residues. In nucleotides, the CDR3 is TGTGCCAGCAGCTCCTGGGACAGATCCTTCTATGGCTACACCTTC. Translation gives CASSSWDRSFYGYTF.

This clone has just a few counts. The germline gene is not matched at one end of the junction; a read error may be the cause. The V and J genes are TRBV7-7 and TRBJ2-3, with D hard to call. This CDR3 has 15 amino acids. In germline, CDR1 is SSHAT, CDR2 FNYEAQ (reference sequence). This chain's CDR3 is CASSLVGHSTDTQYF. The CDR3 region has the DNA TGTGCTAGCAGCTTAGTGGGCCATAGCACAGATACGCAGTATTTT.

The chain uses TRBV7-9 and TRBJ1-1; TRBD1 agrees at 10 bases. The CDR3 contains 15 residues. Germline-derived CDR1 and CDR2 are SEHNR and FQNEAQ (reference sequence). V was pared by 8 bases and J by 4 bases, with 10 bases of the junction left unmatched. CDR3 sequence (DNA): TGTGCCAGCTTCTATTGGGGGACAGGGGTCACTGAAGCTTTCTTT. Translated: CASFYWGTGVTEAFF.

This sequence joins TRBV6-5 and TRBJ2-7, with TRBD2 matching over 8 bases. The CDR3 has 14 residues. Germline CDR1 and CDR2: MNHEY and SVGAGI. V shed 6 bases and J 1 base; nucleotides not matched to a gene: 5. Here the CDR3 DNA reads TGTGCCAGCAGGCCAGCGGGAGATTCCTACGAGCAGTACTTC. Residues: CASRPAGDSYEQYF.